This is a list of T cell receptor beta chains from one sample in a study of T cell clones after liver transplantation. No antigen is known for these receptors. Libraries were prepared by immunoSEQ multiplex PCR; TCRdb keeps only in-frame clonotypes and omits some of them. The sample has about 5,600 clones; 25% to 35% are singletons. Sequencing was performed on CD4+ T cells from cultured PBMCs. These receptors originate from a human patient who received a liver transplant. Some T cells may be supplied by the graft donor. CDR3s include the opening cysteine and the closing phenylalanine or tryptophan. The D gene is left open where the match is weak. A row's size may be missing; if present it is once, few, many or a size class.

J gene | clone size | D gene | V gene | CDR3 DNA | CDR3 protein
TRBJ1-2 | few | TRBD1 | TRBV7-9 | TGTGCCAGCAGCGTCCGACAGGGACTCGATGGCTACACCTTC | CASSVRQGLDGYTF
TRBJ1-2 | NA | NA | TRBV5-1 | TGCGCCAGCAGCTTGGCGGGGGGTGTTAACTATGGCTACACCTTC | CASSLAGGVNYGYTF
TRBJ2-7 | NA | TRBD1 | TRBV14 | TGTGCCAGCAGCCAACCGGACAGGGCTCCCTACGAGCAGTACTTC | CASSQPDRAPYEQYF
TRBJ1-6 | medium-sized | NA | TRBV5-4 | TGTGCCAGCAGCTCGGACAGCTCACCCCTCCACTTT | CASSSDSSPLHF
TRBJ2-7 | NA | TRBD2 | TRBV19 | TGTGCCAGTAGTATAGGTGCCGGTGGGCTAGCGGGACTCTACGAGCAGTACTTC | CASSIGAGGLAGLYEQYF
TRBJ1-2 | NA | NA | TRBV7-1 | TGTGCCAGCAGCTTAGCTGCGACGAATAACTATGGCTACACCTTC | CASSLAATNNYGYTF
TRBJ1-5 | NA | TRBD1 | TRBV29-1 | TGCAGCGTGGTCGACAGGGGCAATCAGCCCCAGCATTTT | CSVVDRGNQPQHF
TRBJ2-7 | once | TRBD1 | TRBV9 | TGTGCCAGCGGCGCCAGACAGGGGGCCAGCGAGCAGTACTTC | CASGARQGASEQYF
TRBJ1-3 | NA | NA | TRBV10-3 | TGTGCCATCAGTGCCCTAAGCAGACTCTCTGGAAACACCATATATTTT | CAISALSRLSGNTIYF
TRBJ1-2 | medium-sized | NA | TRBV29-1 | TGCAGCTCCCGAGCCCAGGCTAAAGGCTACACCTTC | CSSRAQAKGYTF
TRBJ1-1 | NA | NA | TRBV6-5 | TGTGCCAGCAGCCCCTACGGGCAGTTGAACACTGAAGCTTTCTTT | CASSPYGQLNTEAFF
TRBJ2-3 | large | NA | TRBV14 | TGTGCCAGCAGCCATCTAAGTACGGGAGCGACAGATACGCAGTATTTT | CASSHLSTGATDTQYF
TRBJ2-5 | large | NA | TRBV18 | TGTGCCAGCTCACCCCAGCAGGGGGGAGAGACCCAGTACTTC | CASSPQQGGETQYF
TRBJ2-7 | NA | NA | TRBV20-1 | TGCAGTGCTAGTGAGGACTACGAGCAGTACTTC | CSASEDYEQYF
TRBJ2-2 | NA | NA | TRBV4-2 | TGTGCCAGCAGCCGGCAGGACGGGGAGCTGTTTTTT | CASSRQDGELFF
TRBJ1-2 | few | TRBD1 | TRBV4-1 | TGCGCCAGCAGCCATCCCGGGACAGGGAACGACTACACCTTC | CASSHPGTGNDYTF
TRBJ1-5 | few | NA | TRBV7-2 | TGTGCCAGCAGCCCCGGGGCAGGCAATCAGCCCCAGCATTTT | CASSPGAGNQPQHF
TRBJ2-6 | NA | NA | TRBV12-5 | TGTGCTAGTGGTTGTCATGCTGCAGGACAAAGTCGGGCCAACGTCCTGACTTTC | CASGCHAAGQSRANVLTF
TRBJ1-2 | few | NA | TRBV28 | TGTGCCAGCAGTTTAGGGGGGCGCTATGGCTACACCTTC | CASSLGGRYGYTF
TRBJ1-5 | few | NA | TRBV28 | TGTGCCAGCAGTTTATTTAGTGGGCAGATCAGCAATCAGCCCCAGCATTTT | CASSLFSGQISNQPQHF
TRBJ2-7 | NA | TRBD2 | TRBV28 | TGTGCCAGCAGTTTGGGCGGGGGTCCCGTGTACGAGCAGTACTTC | CASSLGGGPVYEQYF
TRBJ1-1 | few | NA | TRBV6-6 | TGTGCCAGCAGTTACGGGACAAACACTGAAGCTTTCTTT | CASSYGTNTEAFF
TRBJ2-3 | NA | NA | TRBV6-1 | TGTGCCAGCGCGGCGGTGGGGGCTAGCACAGATACGCAGTATTTT | CASAAVGASTDTQYF
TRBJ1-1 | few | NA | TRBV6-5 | TGTGCCAGCAGTTACTCGATGAACACTGAAGCTTTCTTT | CASSYSMNTEAFF
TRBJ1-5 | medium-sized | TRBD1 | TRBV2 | TGTGCCAGCAGGGGGACAGGGGGAAGTGGCAATCAGCCCCAGCATTTT | CASRGTGGSGNQPQHF
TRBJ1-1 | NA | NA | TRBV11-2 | TGTGCCAGCAGCTTAGGTCAGTACACTGAAGCTTTCTTT | CASSLGQYTEAFF
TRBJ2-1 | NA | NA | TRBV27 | TGTGCCAGCAGTTCTGAAGGGCAGTCCTTCAATGAGCAGTTCTTC | CASSSEGQSFNEQFF
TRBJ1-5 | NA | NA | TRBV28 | TGTGCCAGCAGTGATACGACAGGAGGGCAGCCCCAGCATTTT | CASSDTTGGQPQHF
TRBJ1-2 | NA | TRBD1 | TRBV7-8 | TGTGCCAGCAGCGGAACAGGGGGAGCTGAGAACTATGGCTACACCTTC | CASSGTGGAENYGYTF
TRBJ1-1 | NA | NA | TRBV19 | TGTGCCAGTAGTATCCAGGGCTTGGTGAAGAGCACTGAAGCTTTCTTT | CASSIQGLVKSTEAFF
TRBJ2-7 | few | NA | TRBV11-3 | TGTGCCAGCAGCTTAGGTCTAGCGAGAAGCGAGCAGTACTTC | CASSLGLARSEQYF
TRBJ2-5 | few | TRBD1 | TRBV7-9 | TGTGCCAGCAGCCCTTGGACAGGTCAAGAGACCCAGTACTTC | CASSPWTGQETQYF
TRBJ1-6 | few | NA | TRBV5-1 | TGCGCCAGCAGCTTGGAAGGGGTTCCCTATAATTCACCCCTCCACTTT | CASSLEGVPYNSPLHF
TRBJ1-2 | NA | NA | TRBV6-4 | TGTGCCAGCAGTCACCGTGTCCCACACGGAAAGACCTATGGCTACACCTTC | CASSHRVPHGKTYGYTF
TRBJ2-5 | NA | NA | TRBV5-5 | TGTGCCAGCAGCTCGTATCTACAGGGTGGAGAGACCCAGTACTTC | CASSSYLQGGETQYF
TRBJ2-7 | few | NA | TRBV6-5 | TGTGCCAGCAGTTACAGAGGTAACTACTACGAGCAGTACTTC | CASSYRGNYYEQYF
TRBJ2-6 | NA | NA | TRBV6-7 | TGTGCCAGCAGTGAGAGTAATTTACAAAGTCGGGCCAACGTCCTGACTTTC | CASSESNLQSRANVLTF
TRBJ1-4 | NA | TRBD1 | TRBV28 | TGTGCCAGCACCGCGGACAGGGCCAGGAAACTGTTTTTT | CASTADRARKLFF
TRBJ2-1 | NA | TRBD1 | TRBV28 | TGTGCCAGCAGTTTATCGACTCCGACAGGGGCTACCTACAATGAGCAGTTCTTC | CASSLSTPTGATYNEQFF
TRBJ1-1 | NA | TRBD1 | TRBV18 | TGTGCCAGCTCACCCGCGGACAGGTCCTTCATGAACACTGAAGCTTTCTTT | CASSPADRSFMNTEAFF
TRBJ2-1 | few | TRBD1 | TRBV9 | TGTGCCAGCAGCGCCCGGGACAGTTCCTACAATGAGCAGTTCTTC | CASSARDSSYNEQFF
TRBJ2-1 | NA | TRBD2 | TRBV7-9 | TGTGCCAGCAGTTCCACTAGCGGGAGGGCCGCGTCCTACAATGAGCAGTTCTTC | CASSSTSGRAASYNEQFF
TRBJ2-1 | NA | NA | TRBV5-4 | TGTGCCAGCAGCTTGGGGGCGGGATCGAGCTCCTACAATGAGCAGTTCTTC | CASSLGAGSSSYNEQFF
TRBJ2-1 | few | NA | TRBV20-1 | TGCAGTGCCTACGGCAATGAGCAGTTCTTC | CSAYGNEQFF
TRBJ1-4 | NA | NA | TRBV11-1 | TGTGCCAGCAGCTTTTCAGGGGATGAAAAACTGTTTTTT | CASSFSGDEKLFF
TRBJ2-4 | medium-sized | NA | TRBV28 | TGTGCCAGCAGCCCTACTCCAGGGTTTACCAAAAACATTCAGTACTTC | CASSPTPGFTKNIQYF
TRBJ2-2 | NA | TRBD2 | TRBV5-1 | TGCGCCAGCAGCCCGCTAGCGGGAAGGGCCGGGGAGCTGTTTTTT | CASSPLAGRAGELFF
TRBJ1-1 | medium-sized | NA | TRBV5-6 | TGTGCCAGCAGCCTAGGTTACGGGCCCGGCACTGAAGCTTTCTTT | CASSLGYGPGTEAFF
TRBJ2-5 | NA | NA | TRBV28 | TGTGCCGCGGGAACGGGGGCCCAATCGACCCAGTACTTC | CAAGTGAQSTQYF
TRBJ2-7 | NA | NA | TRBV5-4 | TGTGCCAGCAGCTTGAGACGCGGCCCACAGTACTTC | CASSLRRGPQYF
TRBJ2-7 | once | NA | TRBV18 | TGTGCCAGCTCAGACTCCTACGAGCAGTACTTC | CASSDSYEQYF
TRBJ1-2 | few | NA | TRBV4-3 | TGCGCCAGCAGCCAAGATCTTGGCGGGGACTATGGCTACACCTTC | CASSQDLGGDYGYTF
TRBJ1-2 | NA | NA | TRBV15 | TGTGCCACCAGCGTAGAGAGAGGGTGTGGAAAGACCTATGGCTACACCTTC | CATSVERGCGKTYGYTF
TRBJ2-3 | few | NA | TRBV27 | TGTGCCAGCAGTTTATCTGGACGGGAGAATACAGATACGCAGTATTTT | CASSLSGRENTDTQYF
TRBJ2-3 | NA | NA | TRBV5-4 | TGTGCCAGCAGCTTGGTTTCGGCTAGCGGCACAGATACGCAGTATTTT | CASSLVSASGTDTQYF